This is a list of T cell receptor beta chains from one sample in a study of blood T cell repertoires in COVID-19. Some clones are missing from TCRdb's copy, which holds only in-frame ones; the method was immunoSEQ multiplex PCR. Found here are tens of thousands of clones, 89% of them singletons; the top ten hold more than 5%. The specimen was peripheral blood. Receptors were obtained from a man in his 60s with COVID-19, enrolled during active disease. The CDR3 runs from the conserved cysteine through the conserved F or W. D genes are given only for firm matches. Clone size is stated in some rows and not others, as once, few, many or a class when expanded.

>TRBD1|TRBJ2-2|TRBV6-5|-
TGTGCCAGCAGTACGACAGGGGGAAGAGTCGGGGAGCTGTTTTTT
CASSTTGGRVGELFF
>-|TRBJ2-1|TRBV19|-
TGTGCCAGTAACTTCCTCGAGGGCCGCAATGAGCAGTTCTTC
CASNFLEGRNEQFF
>TRBD2|TRBJ2-7|TRBV30|-
TGTGCCTGGGGAGGTCTAGCGGGAGTATACGAGCAGTACTTC
CAWGGLAGVYEQYF
>TRBD2|TRBJ2-2|TRBV5-1|-
TGCGCCAGCAGCTTCCGGACTAGCGGGAGTGATCGCGCCGGGGAGCTGTTTTTT
CASSFRTSGSDRAGELFF
>-|TRBJ2-1|TRBV5-1|-
TGCGCCAGCAGCTTGTTAGAGAGGCCAAGATCCAATGAGCAGTTCTTC
CASSLLERPRSNEQFF
>-|TRBJ1-5|TRBV5-1|-
TGCGCCAGCTCCTTCGGGGAAAATCAGCCCCAGCATTTT
CASSFGENQPQHF
>TRBD2|TRBJ2-2|TRBV12-5|-
TGTGCTAGTGCGTCTCAGACTAGCGGGAGCCCCGGGGAGCTGTTTTTT
CASASQTSGSPGELFF
>TRBD1|TRBJ1-4|TRBV2|-
TGTGCCAGCAGGACGGCGACAGGGGGCGGAGGGGGAAAACTGTTTTTT
CASRTATGGGGGKLFF
>-|TRBJ2-7|TRBV19|-
TGTGCCAGTAGTATCGGGGGACAGTCCTACGAGCAGTACTTC
CASSIGGQSYEQYF
>TRBD2|TRBJ2-3|TRBV4-1|-
TGCGCCAGCAGCCAGACGACTAGCGGGATAGGATCAGATACGCAGTATTTT
CASSQTTSGIGSDTQYF
>-|TRBJ2-3|TRBV5-1|-
TGCGCCAGCAGCCGAAGCGGGCCTGTGGAGCCAGATACGCAGTATTTT
CASSRSGPVEPDTQYF
>-|TRBJ1-6|TRBV19|-
TGTGCCAGTACTCCGGGACATTTCGATTCACCCCTCCACTTT
CASTPGHFDSPLHF
>TRBD1|TRBJ1-1|TRBV30|-
TGTGCCTGGAGAACAGGGGTGAACACTGAAGCTTTCTTT
CAWRTGVNTEAFF
>-|TRBJ1-5|TRBV19|-
TGTGCCAGTAGTATACGGGGAAGGGATCAGCCCCAGCATTTT
CASSIRGRDQPQHF
>TRBD2|TRBJ2-1|TRBV7-9|-
TGTGCCAGCAGCTTAGGAGTCCTAGCGGGAGGTGGTGAGCAGTTCTTC
CASSLGVLAGGGEQFF
>TRBD2|TRBJ2-5|TRBV11-2|-
TGTGCCAGCAGCTTGGGACTAGCGGGAGGGAGCGAGACCCAGTACTTC
CASSLGLAGGSETQYF
>TRBD1|TRBJ2-5|TRBV6-2/TRBV6-3|-
TGTGCCAGCAGCTATCCCGGGACAGGCAACTCCCTCCAGTACTTC
CASSYPGTGNSLQYF
>TRBD1|TRBJ1-5|TRBV5-1|-
TGCGCCAGCAGCTTGGCCCCTCTACAGGGGCTTGAGTACCAGCCCCAGCATTTT
CASSLAPLQGLEYQPQHF
>-|TRBJ2-7|TRBV12-3/TRBV12-4|-
TGTGCCAGCAGAATAACTAGTATTAACGAGCAGTACTTC
CASRITSINEQYF
>-|TRBJ1-5|TRBV28|-
TGTGCCATCTCAGTAGAACCGGGGACTGAGCCCCAGCATTTT
CAISVEPGTEPQHF
>TRBD2|TRBJ2-7|TRBV3-1/TRBV3-2|-
TGTGCCAGCAGCCCCGGGAGGGTATACGAGCAGTACTTC
CASSPGRVYEQYF
>-|TRBJ2-2|TRBV4-1|-
TGCGCCAGCAGCCCCCTAGGATCGGGACATCGCAAAGGACCCGGGGAGCTGTTTTTT
CASSPLGSGHRKGPGELFF
>TRBD2|TRBJ2-1|TRBV28|-
TGTGCCAGCAGGACGACTAGCGAAAGTGGGGATGAGCAGTTCTTC
CASRTTSESGDEQFF
>TRBD1|TRBJ1-5|TRBV19|-
TGTGCCAGTAGTCCTACAGGGGGCTATAGCAATCAGCCCCAGCATTTT
CASSPTGGYSNQPQHF
>-|TRBJ1-5|TRBV6-4|-
TGTGCCAGCAGTGTTGATGGGACAAGTCAGCCCCAGCATTTT
CASSVDGTSQPQHF
>TRBD2|TRBJ2-7|TRBV28|-
TGTGCCAGCAGTATGACTAGCGGGAGACCCCACGAGCAGTACTTC
CASSMTSGRPHEQYF
>TRBD1|TRBJ1-6|TRBV29-1|-
TGCAGCGTCGCACAGGGGGCCGACAATTCACCCCTCCACTTT
CSVAQGADNSPLHF
>TRBD1|TRBJ2-2|TRBV6-5|-
TGTGCCAGTGAACAGGGGAGCACCGGGGAGCTGTTTTTT
CASEQGSTGELFF
>TRBD2|TRBJ2-1|TRBV15|-
TGTGCCACCAGCAGACACTTATACCTAGCGGGAGGAGACAATGAGCAGTTCTTC
CATSRHLYLAGGDNEQFF
>-|TRBJ1-2|TRBV28|-
TGTGCCACCGGGGGGGGCCTCGGGGGACCCTTTGGCTACACCTTC
CATGGGLGGPFGYTF
>TRBD1|TRBJ2-7|TRBV28|-
TGTGCCAGCAGGCCCGACAGGGACGAGCAGTACTTC
CASRPDRDEQYF
>TRBD1|TRBJ1-4|TRBV9|-
TGTGCCAGCAGCGTCTCCGGGACAGAGAATGAAAAACTGTTTTTT
CASSVSGTENEKLFF
>-|TRBJ1-6|TRBV7-2|-
TGTGCCAGCAGCTTAGATCCGAATTCACCCCTCCACTTT
CASSLDPNSPLHF
>TRBD2|TRBJ2-5|TRBV18|-
TGTGCCAGCTCACAGGGGACTAGCGGAGTCCAAGAGACCCAGTACTTC
CASSQGTSGVQETQYF
>TRBD1|TRBJ1-2|TRBV5-1|-
TGCGCCAGCAGCTCACAGGGGGAAATCTATGGCTACACCTTC
CASSSQGEIYGYTF
>-|TRBJ1-5|TRBV30|-
TGTGCCTGGGGGGAGGGCGGGCAGCCCCAGCATTTT
CAWGEGGQPQHF
>-|TRBJ1-1|TRBV6-5|few
TGTGCCAGCAGTCGGGGGTCGGGTAGCACTGAAGCTTTCTTT
CASSRGSGSTEAFF
>TRBD2|TRBJ2-1|TRBV19|-
TGTGCCAGTAGTCCCCTAGCGGGACTCGATGAGCAGTTCTTC
CASSPLAGLDEQFF
>-|TRBJ2-7|TRBV4-1|-
TGCGCCAGCAGCCAGGGAGACCCCTACGAGCAGTACTTC
CASSQGDPYEQYF
>TRBD1|TRBJ1-2|TRBV6-2/TRBV6-3|-
TGTGCCAGCAGCCCAATCAGGGGGCTCGGCTACACCTTC
CASSPIRGLGYTF
>-|TRBJ2-3|TRBV27|-
TGTGCCAGCAGTGAACAGGGTTTGGGCACAGATACGCAGTATTTT
CASSEQGLGTDTQYF
>-|TRBJ2-2|TRBV4-2|-
TGTGCCAGCAGCCAAGGGAGCGGAAACACCGGGGAGCTGTTTTTT
CASSQGSGNTGELFF
>-|TRBJ1-1|TRBV10-2|-
TGCGCCAGCTGCCGAGTGAACACTGAAGCTTTCTTT
CASCRVNTEAFF
>TRBD2|TRBJ2-7|TRBV9|-
TGTGCCAGCAGCGTAAGCCTAGCGGGAGAGGGCGAGCAGTACTTC
CASSVSLAGEGEQYF
>-|TRBJ2-4|TRBV25-1|once
TGTGCCAGCAGTGCGACGGGGGTAAACATTCAGTACTTC
CASSATGVNIQYF
>-|TRBJ2-3|TRBV18|once
TGTGCCAGCTCACCCGAGCTAGAAGTCACAGATACGCAGTATTTT
CASSPELEVTDTQYF
>-|TRBJ2-7|TRBV18|-
TGTGCCAGCTCACCAGGACAGAGTACCTACGAGCAGTACTTC
CASSPGQSTYEQYF
>TRBD1|TRBJ1-2|TRBV3-1/TRBV3-2|-
TGTGCCAGCAGCCCAGACAGGGACTATGGCTACACCTTC
CASSPDRDYGYTF
>TRBD1|TRBJ1-2|TRBV10-3|-
TGTGCCACCGAAAGCACAGGGGCGAATAGCTATGGCTACACCTTC
CATESTGANSYGYTF